This T cell receptor (beta chain) was identified in a study of T cell responses to AZD1222 COVID-19 vaccine. Turning to the study itself: Both about-4-week and about-12-week second-dose recipients were combined. Study-wide results and limits: White British people made up most donors, females outnumbered males, and clonal diversity was possibly underestimated. Along spike, vaccine-associated CD4 TCRs were found throughout, with dominance at 160-218 and 743-854. Nearly half of the spike-specific TCRs reportedly recognize variant regions that carry no mutations.

Assay: immunoSEQ multiplex PCR; the TCRdb copy retains only in-frame clones and omits some. The table has approximately 190,000 clones, approximately 92% seen once. Trimming took 6 bases from V and 3 from J, leaving 11 bases between them. Germline V gene sequence: CDR1 MNHNY, CDR2 SVGAGI (reference sequence). This CDR3 region has 13 residues. Regarding this clone: Its specificity is unknown.

The chain recombines TRBV6-6 with TRBJ1-2; perhaps TRBD1 as D (6 bases). The sample was peripheral blood, taken on day 0 of AZD1222 vaccination. The sequence came from an adult in good health. CDR3 loop: CASRRQVDYGYTF. The CDR3 bases are TGTGCCAGCAGGCGACAGGTTGACTATGGCTACACCTTC.